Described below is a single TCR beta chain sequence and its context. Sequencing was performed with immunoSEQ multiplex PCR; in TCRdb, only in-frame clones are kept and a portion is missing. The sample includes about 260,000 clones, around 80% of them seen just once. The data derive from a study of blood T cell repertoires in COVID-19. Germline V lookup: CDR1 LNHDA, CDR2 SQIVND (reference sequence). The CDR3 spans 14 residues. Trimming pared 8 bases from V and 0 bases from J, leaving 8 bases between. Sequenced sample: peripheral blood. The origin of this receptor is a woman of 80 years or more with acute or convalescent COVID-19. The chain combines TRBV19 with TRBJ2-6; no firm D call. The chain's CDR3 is CASLQSSGANVLTF. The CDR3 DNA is TGTGCCAGTCTCCAGTCCTCTGGGGCCAACGTCCTGACTTTC.